This T cell receptor beta chain was found in a study of cytomegalovirus exposure and HLA in healthy donors. Study results and limitations: TCR beta V- and J-gene trimming, according to a later analysis, was linked to a missense DCLRE1C variant. Sequencing had likely introduced a cluster of highly shared sequence variants as an artifact. In vitro testing confirmed three CMV-associated chains as specific for CMV antigens. Several of the most significant clusters appeared, in a later analysis, to be linked to common viral pathogens.

As to this clone: The antigen remains unidentified.

Germline CDR1 and CDR2: MNHNS and SASEGT. CDR3 length: 14 amino acids. The V gene lost 4 bases and the J gene lost 1 base, with 10 bases spanning the gap. With 60 Vbeta and 13 Jbeta primers, the PCR was carried out. Data came from immunoSEQ multiplex PCR; TCRdb stores just in-frame clones and leaves some out. The sample includes 250,000 to 300,000 clones, 84% seen only once; the top ten take about 2%. The gene calls are TRBV6-1 and TRBJ2-5, with unresolved D. Sample: PBMCs. This clonotype originated in a woman in her forties in good health and CMV-seropositive. CDR3 sequence reads: CASSVRGFQETQYF. The CDR3 bases are TGTGCCAGCAGTGTGAGAGGATTCCAAGAGACCCAGTACTTC.